A single sample gave rise to the 22 T cell receptor beta chains below, sequenced in a study of blood T cell repertoires in COVID-19. Produced via immunoSEQ multiplex PCR; TCRdb's table is partial and in-frame only. The sample carries 150,000 to 200,000 clones, roughly four fifths recorded once. What was sequenced was peripheral blood. The receptors were sampled from a woman between 65 and 79 years old with COVID-19, enrolled during active disease.

V gene TRBV5-6 combines with J gene TRBJ2-7; D is unclear. The CDR3 sequence is 14 residues long. V was trimmed by 1 base and J by 0 bases, leaving 8 bases between them. The germline V gene has CDR1 SGHDT and CDR2 YYEEEE. The CDR3 region has the DNA TGTGCCAGCAGCTTGACCGGTCGCTCCTACGAGCAGTACTTC. It yields the protein CASSLTGRSYEQYF. The full variable domain, in which reference TRBV5-6 and TRBJ2-7 provide the parts outside the CDR3, is DAGVTQSPTHLIKTRGQQVTLRCSPKSGHDTVSWYQQALGQGPQFIFQYYEEEERQRGNFPDRFSGHQFPNYSSELNVNALLLGDSALYLCASSLTGRSYEQYFGPGTRLTVT.

CDR3 in amino acids: CATSDFSSGRKSSYSGELFF. The CDR3 coding sequence is TGTGCCACCAGTGACTTTTCTAGCGGGAGAAAATCGTCGTACTCCGGGGAGCTGTTTTTT. This rearrangement joins TRBV24-1 to TRBJ2-2, with TRBD2 identical over 10 bases. The CDR3 is made up of 20 amino acids. Losses at the gene ends were 4 bases for V and 6 bases for J; bases not matched to a gene: 19. Germline values: CDR1 KGHDR, CDR2 SFDVKD.

The V and J genes are TRBV7-2 and TRBJ2-7; TRBD2 agrees at 7 bases. The CDR3 runs 15 residues. J gave up 3 bases and V 1 base, and 6 bases lay outside the gene matches. The V gene's germline CDR1 is SGHTA and CDR2 FQGNSA. In nucleotides, the CDR3 is TGTGCCAGCAGCTTAGTGGGGACTACCAACTACGAGCAGTACTTC. This translates into CASSLVGTTNYEQYF.

V is TRBV6-6 and J is TRBJ1-6; tentative D call: TRBD1 (6 bases). Per the germline V gene, CDR1 is MNHNY and CDR2 is SVGAGI (reference sequence). V shed 2 bases and J shed 10 bases, with 12 bases lying between them. This CDR3 contains 14 residues. This chain's CDR3 is CASSYGQKDSPLHF. The CDR3, as DNA: TGTGCCAGCAGTTACGGACAGAAAGACTCACCCCTCCACTTT.

This chain links TRBV5-5 with TRBJ1-2; TRBD1 matches 9 bases. The ends lost 7 bases at V and 3 bases at J; junction bases unmatched: 13. This CDR3 is built from 16 residues. Germline CDR1 is SGHKS and CDR2 is YYEKEE (reference sequence). The CDR3 bases are TGTGCCAGCCGGCTTTATGGGACAGGGTCCGACTATGGCTACACCTTC. The encoded protein is CASRLYGTGSDYGYTF.

This clone was counted a single time. The chain links TRBV25-1 to TRBJ1-1, with D maybe TRBD1 (6 bases). CDR1 is MGHDK, CDR2 SYGVNS, per germline. Trimming shortened V by 6 bases and J by 1 base, and 15 bases separated the two germline ends. The CDR3 consists of 15 residues. The CDR3 here is CASSNPGVPNTEAFF. CDR3 DNA: TGTGCCAGCAGCAACCCAGGGGTTCCGAACACTGAAGCTTTCTTT.

As DNA, the CDR3 is TGCGCCAGCAGCCAAGCTACCCGGACAGGAGCCTACGAGCAGTACTTC. The encoded protein is CASSQATRTGAYEQYF. The chain uses TRBV4-1 and TRBJ2-7, with TRBD1 matching 7 bases. This CDR3 is 16 amino acids long. The V gene's germline CDR1 is MGHRA and CDR2 YSYEKL. V gave up 1 base and J gave up 2 bases; unmatched junction bases: 8.

The chain is built from TRBV21-1 and TRBJ2-7; the table's D call of TRBD1 was not tested on the DNA. TRBV21-1 is listed as a pseudogene. The CDR3 totals 12 residues. The CDR3 is CASRRTAYEQYF. The CDR3 DNA is TGTGCCAGCAGACGCACAGCCTACGAGCAGTACTTC.

V gene TRBV9 combines with J gene TRBJ2-1; TRBD2 agrees at 7 bases. V lost 0 bases and J lost 3; bases outside the gene matches: 12. This CDR3 region has 18 residues. CDR1 and CDR2 (germline): SGDLS, YYNGEE. This chain's CDR3 is CASSVALGGLAVYNEQFF. CDR3 DNA: TGTGCCAGCAGCGTAGCTTTGGGGGGTCTAGCGGTCTACAATGAGCAGTTCTTC.

This clone has just a few counts. V is TRBV19 and J is TRBJ2-3, with 7 bases fitting TRBD2. This CDR3 comprises 13 residues. After removal of 5 bases from V and 5 bases from J, the junction contained 4 bases not matched to a gene. CDR1 is LNHDA, CDR2 SQIVND, per germline (reference sequence). The CDR3 bases are TGTGCCAGTAGTCTAGCGGAGCAAGATACGCAGTATTTT. Translated, it gives CASSLAEQDTQYF.

The chain recombines TRBV6-1 with TRBJ1-2; 8 positions agree with TRBD1. This CDR3 contains 16 residues. The germline V gene encodes CDR1 MNHNS and CDR2 SASEGT. The junction had 11 bases not matched to a gene; V was cut back by 4 bases and J by 4 bases. CDR3 protein: CASSAGPGGLFYGYTF. The CDR3 region has the DNA TGTGCCAGCAGTGCAGGCCCAGGGGGCCTTTTCTATGGCTACACCTTC.

The V call is TRBV11-2, the J call TRBJ2-7; TRBD1 matches 11 bases. The CDR3 covers 17 residues. Germline values: CDR1 SGHAT, CDR2 FQNNGV. V lost 2 bases and J lost 6; bases outside the gene matches: 12. The CDR3 DNA reads TGTGCCAGCAGCTTAATCCGACGGACAGGGGGCACTTTCGAGCAGTACTTC. Translation: CASSLIRRTGGTFEQYF.

The chain uses TRBV3-1 (or the pseudogene TRBV3-2) and TRBJ2-7; TRBD2 matches at 15 bases. This CDR3 has 20 amino acids. The J segment lost 2 bases and the V segment lost 4 bases, leaving 15 bases of the junction unmatched. Germline CDR1 LGHDT, CDR2 YNNKEL (reference sequence). As DNA, the CDR3 is TGTGCCAGCAGCCCGGGGACTAGCGGGAGGATGGGAACCCGGCCCTACGAGCAGTACTTC. Translation gives CASSPGTSGRMGTRPYEQYF.

The chain joins TRBV6-5 to TRBJ1-3, with a weak D call TRBD1 (5 bases). Trimming took off 6 bases at V and 2 bases at J, with 14 bases between the two ends. This CDR3 is 15 amino acids long. Looked up from germline, CDR1 is MNHEY and CDR2 is SVGAGI. CDR3 loop: CASRGGRAAGNTIYF. DNA of the CDR3: TGTGCCAGCAGGGGGGGACGGGCCGCTGGAAACACCATATATTTT.

V gene TRBV28 combines with J gene TRBJ1-1; D gene ambiguous. Germline V CDR1 and CDR2: MDHEN, SYDVKM. V lost 10 bases and J 11 bases, leaving 23 bases between the germline ends. CDR3 length: 13 residues. In DNA, the CDR3 is TGTGCCATCCAAACAAGAAACACCCAGATGGCTTTCTTT. Protein product: CAIQTRNTQMAFF.

The gene calls are TRBV18 and TRBJ2-7; 7 bases agree with TRBD1. V was pared by 6 bases and J by 1 base, with 6 bases of the junction left unmatched. The CDR3 totals 14 residues. Germline lookup yields CDR1 KGHSH and CDR2 LQKENI. The CDR3 DNA follows: TGTGCCAGCTCTAAGGCAGGGGGTTCCTACGAGCAGTACTTC. Translation gives CASSKAGGSYEQYF.

The genes are TRBV7-2 and TRBJ2-7; the match to TRBD2 covers 8 bases. Germline V gene sequence: CDR1 SGHTA, CDR2 FQGNSA. V gave up 5 bases and J gave up 6 bases; unmatched junction bases: 3. The CDR3 totals 12 residues. The CDR3 loop reads CASSPAGGEQYF. The CDR3 DNA follows: TGTGCCAGCAGCCCGGCGGGGGGCGAGCAGTACTTC.

This sequence joins TRBV28 and TRBJ2-7, with D unclear. Germline values: CDR1 MDHEN, CDR2 SYDVKM. V lost 2 bases and J lost 7, with 12 bases in between. This CDR3 region has 13 residues. CDR3 sequence reads: CASSLPQAYEQYF. The CDR3 DNA follows: TGTGCCAGCAGTTTACCCCAAGCTTATGAGCAGTACTTC.

The rearrangement links TRBV7-6 to TRBJ1-1; 7 bases match TRBD1. Per the germline V gene, CDR1 is SGHVS and CDR2 is FNYEAQ. The CDR3 sequence is 17 residues long. With 2 bases clipped from V and 4 bases from J, the junction kept 13 bases outside the gene matches. The CDR3 DNA follows: TGTGCCAGCAGCTTACGAACAGGGGCCCTGGGTAGCACTGAAGCTTTCTTT. This gives the protein CASSLRTGALGSTEAFF.

The chain couples TRBV4-2 to TRBJ1-5; D is perhaps TRBD1 (6 bases). CDR1 and CDR2 (germline): LGHNA, YNFKEQ. The CDR3 has 16 amino acids. V lost 3 bases, J lost 7 bases, and 19 bases lay in between. CDR3 in amino acids: CASSHATGNRLQPQHF. CDR3 sequence (DNA): TGTGCCAGCAGCCATGCTACAGGGAACCGGCTACAGCCCCAGCATTTT.

V gene TRBV9 combines with J gene TRBJ2-1, with TRBD2 identical over 9 bases. Per germline, CDR1 SGDLS and CDR2 YYNGEE. The V gene end was trimmed by 0 bases and the J gene end by 6 bases; junction bases not matched to a gene: 10. The CDR3 length is 17 residues. The chain's CDR3 is CASSVETWTSELNEQFF. DNA for the CDR3: TGTGCCAGCAGCGTAGAGACGTGGACTAGCGAACTCAATGAGCAGTTCTTC. The variable domain in full, with the rest retrieved from reference TRBV9 and TRBJ2-1, is DSGVTQTPKHLITATGQRVTLRCSPRSGDLSVYWYQQSLDQGLQFLIQYYNGEERAKGNILERFSAQQFPDLHSELNLSSLELGDSALYFCASSVETWTSELNEQFFGPGTRLTVL.

CDR3 sequence reads: CASSSAGGPWNEQFF. The CDR3 DNA reads TGTGCCAGTAGTAGTGCGGGAGGTCCATGGAATGAGCAGTTCTTC. This chain links TRBV19 with TRBJ2-1, with TRBD2 matching over 8 bases. Germline CDR1 LNHDA, CDR2 SQIVND (reference sequence). The CDR3 contains 15 residues. V gave up 4 bases and J gave up 7 bases; unmatched junction bases: 9.